These 28 T cell receptor beta chains share one sample of origin, sequenced in a study of blood T cell repertoires in COVID-19. Profiling relied on immunoSEQ multiplex PCR, and the TCRdb table lists in-frame clones only, not all of them. The table records almost 70,000 clones, roughly nine tenths of them present only once. The specimen sequenced was peripheral blood. The receptors originated from a woman aged 45 to 65 with active COVID-19.

The rearrangement uses TRBV28 and TRBJ1-1; D call uncertain. The CDR3 spans 15 residues. With 2 bases removed from V and 0 bases from J, the gap between germline ends came to 10 bases. Germline CDR1 MDHEN, CDR2 SYDVKM. The CDR3 DNA reads as TGTGCCAGCAGTTTAAGCGGCGCGGTGAACACTGAAGCTTTCTTT. Translated: CASSLSGAVNTEAFF.

This chain joins TRBV6-5 and TRBJ1-2; D is ambiguous. There are 13 residues in the CDR3. From germline, CDR1 is MNHEY and CDR2 SVGAGI. V gave up 4 bases and J gave up 0 bases, with 6 bases separating them. This CDR3 reads CASSLGANYGYTF. CDR3 DNA sequence: TGTGCCAGCAGTTTAGGAGCTAACTATGGCTACACCTTC.

The V call is TRBV5-1, the J call TRBJ2-2, with D possibly being TRBD2 (6 bases). V lost 0 bases to trimming and J lost 6 bases, with 12 bases between them. The CDR3 has 15 amino acids. Germline V CDR1 and CDR2: SGHRS, YFSETQ. Here the CDR3 reads CASSLGTGAPGELFF. CDR3 DNA: TGCGCCAGCAGCTTGGGGACGGGAGCCCCCGGGGAGCTGTTTTTT.

This chain connects TRBV11-2 to TRBJ1-5, with 8 positions matching TRBD1. V was clipped by 1 base and J by 1 base; unmatched bases: 0. The CDR3 has 15 amino acids. CDR1 and CDR2 from the germline V gene are SGHAT and FQNNGV. Here the CDR3 reads CASSLGQGSNQPQHF. CDR3 DNA sequence: TGTGCCAGCAGCTTAGGACAGGGGAGCAATCAGCCCCAGCATTTT.

The gene calls are TRBV28 and TRBJ2-2, with unresolved D. The CDR3 covers 13 residues. The germline gives CDR1 MDHEN, CDR2 SYDVKM. V was shortened by 3 bases and J by 4 bases, with 6 bases between the two germline ends. Here the CDR3 reads CASSFGGTGELFF. CDR3 coding DNA: TGTGCCAGCAGTTTCGGCGGCACCGGGGAGCTGTTTTTT.

The chain is built from TRBV6-5 and TRBJ1-1; D is undetermined. The CDR3 runs 13 residues. With 7 bases removed from V and 5 bases from J, the gap between germline ends came to 14 bases. In germline, CDR1 is MNHEY, CDR2 SVGAGI. The CDR3 spells CASKEDRPTEAFF. As DNA, the CDR3 is TGTGCCAGCAAAGAGGATAGGCCGACTGAAGCTTTCTTT.

The rearrangement uses TRBV19 and TRBJ2-7, with TRBD2 matching 9 bases. CDR3 length: 17 amino acids. With V trimmed by 5 bases and J by 2 bases, 13 bases remained unmatched. Germline V gene lookup returns CDR1 LNHDA and CDR2 SQIVND (reference sequence). This CDR3 is CASSPSRGVAGAYEQYF. The CDR3 DNA follows: TGTGCCAGTAGTCCCTCTCGGGGGGTAGCGGGAGCCTACGAGCAGTACTTC.

The chain recombines TRBV9 with TRBJ1-1; a weak D match, TRBD1 (5 bases). CDR3 length: 14 residues. Germline V CDR1 and CDR2: SGDLS, YYNGEE. V was pared by 4 bases and J by 1 base, with 11 bases between. CDR3 in DNA: TGTGCCAGCAGCCGAGGCGGGGGGAACACTGAAGCTTTCTTT. This gives the protein CASSRGGGNTEAFF. Full variable domain (rest looked up from reference TRBV9 and TRBJ1-1): DSGVTQTPKHLITATGQRVTLRCSPRSGDLSVYWYQQSLDQGLQFLIQYYNGEERAKGNILERFSAQQFPDLHSELNLSSLELGDSALYFCASSRGGGNTEAFFGQGTRLTVV.

The V and J genes are TRBV19 and TRBJ2-2, with a weak D call TRBD2 (6 bases). Germline V lookup: CDR1 LNHDA, CDR2 SQIVND (reference sequence). V lost 5 bases and J lost 4, with 11 bases in between. CDR3 size: 14 residues. The CDR3 nucleotides are TGTGCCAGTAGTGCTCCGGGAGCCACCGGGGAGCTGTTTTTT. Translating it yields CASSAPGATGELFF.

This clone has a single count. The chain links TRBV28 to TRBJ2-4; 8 bases align to TRBD1. The J segment lost 3 bases and the V segment lost 5 bases, leaving 6 bases of the junction unmatched. Germline CDR1 reads MDHEN; CDR2 reads SYDVKM. CDR3 length: 15 amino acids. CDR3 residues: CASSPQGEGKNIQYF. DNA for the CDR3: TGTGCCAGCAGTCCACAGGGGGAAGGCAAAAACATTCAGTACTTC. Full variable domain (rest looked up from reference TRBV28 and TRBJ2-4): DVKVTQSSRYLVKRTGEKVFLECVQDMDHENMFWYRQDPGLGLRLIYFSYDVKMKEKGDIPEGYSVSREKKERFSLILESASTNQTSMYLCASSPQGEGKNIQYFGAGTRLSVL.

The chain combines TRBV7-9 with TRBJ2-3; no definite D call. The CDR3 loop spans 12 amino acids. The V end lost 4 bases, the J end lost 0 bases, and 2 bases lay between the germline ends. CDR1 SEHNR and CDR2 FQNEAQ come from the germline V gene (reference sequence). In nucleotides, the CDR3 is TGTGCCAGCAGCTCTAGCACAGATACGCAGTATTTT. This encodes CASSSSTDTQYF.

Here the CDR3 reads CASSSRLAESYNEQFF. CDR3 sequence (DNA): TGTGCCAGCAGCTCGCGACTAGCGGAGTCCTACAATGAGCAGTTCTTC. The rearrangement uses TRBV3-1 (or the pseudogene TRBV3-2) and TRBJ2-1, with 9 bases fitting TRBD2. The CDR3 consists of 16 residues. Germline-derived CDR1 and CDR2 are LGHDT and YNNKEL (reference sequence). Germline trimming cut 5 bases from V and 1 base from J; bases unmatched to any gene: 6.

This chain links TRBV20-1 with TRBJ2-1, with TRBD2 identical over 7 bases. This CDR3 contains 11 residues. Germline CDR1 and CDR2: DFQATT and SNEGSKA (reference sequence). J lost 6 bases, V lost 5 bases, and 1 base had no gene match. CDR3 region: CSAGGGNEQFF. The CDR3 coding sequence is TGCAGTGCTGGGGGGGGCAATGAGCAGTTCTTC.

This chain's CDR3 is CASSRDRVLGANVLTF. CDR3 bases: TGTGCCAGCAGCCGTGACAGGGTGTTGGGGGCCAACGTCCTGACTTTC. This chain joins TRBV3-1 (or the pseudogene TRBV3-2) and TRBJ2-6, with 7 bases lining up with TRBD1. The CDR3 has 16 amino acids. Germline CDR1 is LGHDT and CDR2 is YNNKEL (reference sequence). Germline trimming cut 4 bases from V and 4 bases from J; bases unmatched to any gene: 7.

The CDR3 DNA reads as TGTGCCAGCTCACCCCTGGGACTGTTAGTAGAGCAGTACTTC. This sequence encodes CASSPLGLLVEQYF. The chain combines TRBV18 with TRBJ2-7; a possible D gene is TRBD2 (6 bases). This CDR3 is 14 amino acids long. The V gene lost 3 bases and the J gene lost 7 bases, with 16 bases spanning the gap. Germline V lookup: CDR1 KGHSH, CDR2 LQKENI.

The chain combines TRBV5-1 with TRBJ2-7; 7 bases align to TRBD2. Germline CDR1 reads SGHRS; CDR2 reads YFSETQ. The CDR3 extends over 14 amino acids. Unmatched junction bases numbered 6, after V lost 4 bases and J lost 2 bases. CDR3 bases: TGCGCCAGCAGCCCGGGCGGGGGACCCTACGAGCAGTACTTC. Its translation: CASSPGGGPYEQYF. The full variable domain, rest sourced from reference TRBV5-1 and TRBJ2-7, is KAGVTQTPRYLIKTRGQQVTLSCSPISGHRSVSWYQQTPGQGLQFLFEYFSETQRNKGNFPGRFSGRQFSNSRSEMNVSTLELGDSALYLCASSPGGGPYEQYFGPGTRLTVT.

This clone occurred once. The V and J genes are TRBV27 and TRBJ1-6, with D possibly matching TRBD1 (5 bases). Germline V gives CDR1 MNHEY, CDR2 SMNVEV (reference sequence). Trimming shortened V by 2 bases and J by 4 bases, and 12 bases separated the two germline ends. CDR3 size: 16 residues. CDR3 amino acids: CASSLQGSFYNSPLHF. DNA for the CDR3: TGTGCCAGCAGTTTACAGGGATCCTTTTATAATTCACCCCTCCACTTT.

The rearrangement links TRBV7-2 to TRBJ2-2; D possibly corresponds to TRBD1 (6 bases). Germline V gives CDR1 SGHTA, CDR2 FQGNSA. This CDR3 has 15 amino acids. V shed 2 bases and J shed 5 bases, with 12 bases lying between them. CDR3 protein: CASSLLTGPTGELFF. CDR3 nucleotides: TGTGCCAGCAGCTTACTAACAGGGCCGACCGGGGAGCTGTTTTTT.

The rearrangement links TRBV6-2 or TRBV6-3 to TRBJ2-1, with 14 bases identical to TRBD2. This CDR3 contains 19 residues. V lost 5 bases, J lost 1 base, and 10 bases stayed unmatched. Germline V gives CDR1 MNHEY, CDR2 SVGEGT. In nucleotides, the CDR3 is TGTGCCAGCAGTGACGGCCGACTAGCGGGAGGGTTATCCTACAATGAGCAGTTCTTC. This gives the protein CASSDGRLAGGLSYNEQFF.

This clone appeared a few times. V usage is TRBV19 and J usage is TRBJ2-7, with 9 nucleotides matching TRBD2. Looked up from germline, CDR1 is LNHDA and CDR2 is SQIVND (reference sequence). The length of the CDR3 is 14 residues. Losses at the gene ends were 4 bases for V and 6 bases for J; bases not matched to a gene: 7. This chain's CDR3 is CASSTSGISPEQYF. As DNA, the CDR3 is TGTGCCAGTAGTACTAGCGGGATATCTCCCGAGCAGTACTTC.

This rearrangement joins TRBV19 to TRBJ1-2; a weak D match, TRBD1 (5 bases). The CDR3 runs 14 residues. Trimming removed 4 bases at V and 4 bases at J, with 13 bases between. In germline, CDR1 is LNHDA, CDR2 SQIVND (reference sequence). CDR3 nucleotides: TGTGCCAGTAGTAGGGATTTCGGGGGCTATGGCTACACCTTC. The encoded protein is CASSRDFGGYGYTF.

The V gene is TRBV6-5, the J gene TRBJ1-2, with 9 positions matching TRBD1. Trimming removed 8 bases from V and 5 bases from J; junction bases left unmatched: 9. This CDR3 comprises 14 residues. Germline V gene data show CDR1 as MNHEY and CDR2 as SVGAGI. The CDR3 reads CASSNGTGWYGYTF. CDR3 coding DNA: TGTGCCAGCTCTAATGGGACAGGGTGGTATGGCTACACCTTC.

CDR3 in amino acids: CASSLGTGIYEQYF. The CDR3 DNA is TGTGCCAGCAGTTTGGGGACAGGGATCTACGAGCAGTACTTC. This chain uses TRBV28 with TRBJ2-7, with 9 bases matching TRBD1. CDR3 length: 14 residues. The ends lost 3 bases at V and 3 bases at J; junction bases unmatched: 3. Germline CDR1 MDHEN, CDR2 SYDVKM.

This chain connects TRBV10-3 to TRBJ1-1; 9 positions match TRBD1. CDR3 length equals 14 residues. CDR1 is ENHRY and CDR2 is SYGVKD in the germline V gene. Trimming at V came to 2 bases and at J to 5 bases, leaving 3 bases not matched to a gene. Here the CDR3 reads CAISEVQGATEAFF. The CDR3 coding sequence is TGTGCCATCAGTGAGGTACAGGGGGCGACTGAAGCTTTCTTT.

The chain recombines TRBV24-1 with TRBJ2-2; D perhaps matches TRBD2 (5 bases). The CDR3 length is 15 residues. Germline CDR1 and CDR2: KGHDR and SFDVKD. The V and J ends lost 3 bases and 5 bases respectively, with 12 bases between them. CDR3 coding DNA: TGTGCCACCAGTGATCAACTAGGACGTACCGGGGAGCTGTTTTTT. Translated, it gives CATSDQLGRTGELFF.

The chain combines TRBV18 with TRBJ2-1; D perhaps matches TRBD2 (5 bases). Germline CDR1 reads KGHSH; CDR2 reads LQKENI. CDR3 length: 16 amino acids. Trimming took 6 bases from V and 6 from J, leaving 21 bases between them. This CDR3 reads CASSPPQRPEGNEQFF. The CDR3, as DNA: TGTGCCAGCTCCCCTCCCCAGCGGCCAGAGGGCAATGAGCAGTTCTTC.

V gene TRBV6-2 or TRBV6-3 combines with J gene TRBJ1-2; D is unresolved. The length of the CDR3 is 15 residues. Looked up from germline, CDR1 is MNHEY and CDR2 is SVGEGT. Trimming stripped 4 bases from V and 4 bases from J, with 16 bases between. The CDR3 DNA reads TGTGCCAGCAGTTCCCTTAACCCCCAGTCCTATGGCTACACCTTC. Protein: CASSSLNPQSYGYTF.

The rearrangement links TRBV30 to TRBJ1-6; D unresolved. Germline V lookup: CDR1 GTSNPN, CDR2 SVGIG (reference sequence). This CDR3 has 15 amino acids. Trimming removed 2 bases at V and 0 bases at J, with 8 bases between. CDR3 sequence (DNA): TGTGCCTGGAGTTCGAGCGGCTCCTATAATTCACCCCTCCACTTT. Protein: CAWSSSGSYNSPLHF.